This T cell receptor (beta chain) was captured by sequencing in a study of T cells in Graves' hyperthyroidism and ophthalmopathy. Study-wide background: Initial diagnosis, before any treatment, was when peripheral blood was collected. Overall study results and limits: Before onset, by a median of approximately 6.2 months, the model predicted ophthalmopathy. The majority of expanded thyroid clonotypes above 0.001 also appeared in blood.

This clonotype was seen ten or more times. Its antigen is not identified. It was RNA transcripts that yielded the amplified TCR beta CDR3 regions. Primed by the HTBI set, a first-round RT-PCR was run on the TCR CDR3. MiXCR, applied by TCRdb to the multiplex PCR reads, yields one record per CDR3 protein. In the table there are under 400,000 distinct CDR3 sequences, about 13% of which are singletons. An approximately 10 ml volume of fresh peripheral blood provided the PBMCs. The CDR3 is 14 amino acids. The germline V gene has CDR1 GTSNPN and CDR2 SVGIG (reference sequence). V shed 2 bases and J shed 1 base, with 11 bases lying between them.

Material: blood. The chain combines TRBV30 with TRBJ1-2; the D gene is possibly TRBD1 (5 bases). This clonotype was obtained from a woman younger than 35 with Graves' hyperthyroidism. CDR3 DNA: TGTGCCTGGAGTTTGGCAGGGCGTAACTATGGCTACACCTTC. This sequence encodes CAWSLAGRNYGYTF.